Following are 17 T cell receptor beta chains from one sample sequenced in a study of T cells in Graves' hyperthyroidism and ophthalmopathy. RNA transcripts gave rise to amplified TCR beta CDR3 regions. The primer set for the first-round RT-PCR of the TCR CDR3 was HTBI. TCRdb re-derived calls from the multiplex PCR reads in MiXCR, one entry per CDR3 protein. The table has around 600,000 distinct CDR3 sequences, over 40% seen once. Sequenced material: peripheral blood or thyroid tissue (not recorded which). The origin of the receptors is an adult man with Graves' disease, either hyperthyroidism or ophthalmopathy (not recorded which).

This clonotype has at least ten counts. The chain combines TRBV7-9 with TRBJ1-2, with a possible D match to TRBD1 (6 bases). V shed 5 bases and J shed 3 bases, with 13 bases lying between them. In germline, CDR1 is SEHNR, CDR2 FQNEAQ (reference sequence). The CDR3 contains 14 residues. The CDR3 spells CASSPGAGYYGYTF. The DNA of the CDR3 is TGTGCCAGCAGCCCAGGGGCCGGCTACTATGGCTACACCTTC.

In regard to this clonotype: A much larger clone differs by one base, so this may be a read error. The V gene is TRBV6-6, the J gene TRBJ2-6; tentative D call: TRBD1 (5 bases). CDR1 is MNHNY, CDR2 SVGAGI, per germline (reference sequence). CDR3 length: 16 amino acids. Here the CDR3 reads CAISPRGASGANVLTF. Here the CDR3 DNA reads TGTGCCATCAGTCCCCGTGGGGCCTCTGGGGCCAACGTCCTGACTTTC.

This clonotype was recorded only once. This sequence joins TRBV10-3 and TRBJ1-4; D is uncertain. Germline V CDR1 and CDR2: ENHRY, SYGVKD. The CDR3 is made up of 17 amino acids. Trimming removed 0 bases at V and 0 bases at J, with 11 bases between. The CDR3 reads CAISESAAHATNEKLFF. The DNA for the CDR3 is TGTGCCATCAGTGAGTCGGCCGCCCATGCAACTAATGAAAAACTGTTTTTT.

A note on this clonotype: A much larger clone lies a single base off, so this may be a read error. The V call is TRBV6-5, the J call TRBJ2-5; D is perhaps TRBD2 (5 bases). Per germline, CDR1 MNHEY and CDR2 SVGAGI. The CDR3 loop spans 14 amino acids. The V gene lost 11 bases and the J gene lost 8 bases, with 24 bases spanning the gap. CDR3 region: CAVSESGAAATQYF. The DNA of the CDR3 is TGTGCCGTCAGTGAGTCAGGAGCGGCCGCTACCCAGTACTTC.

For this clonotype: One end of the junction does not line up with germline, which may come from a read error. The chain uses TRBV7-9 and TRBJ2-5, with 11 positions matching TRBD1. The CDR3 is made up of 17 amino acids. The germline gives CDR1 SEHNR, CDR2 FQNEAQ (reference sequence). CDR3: CASSQATGTGGKETQYF. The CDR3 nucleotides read TGCGCCAGCAGCCAAGCCACCGGGACAGGGGGAAAAGAGACCCAGTACTTC.

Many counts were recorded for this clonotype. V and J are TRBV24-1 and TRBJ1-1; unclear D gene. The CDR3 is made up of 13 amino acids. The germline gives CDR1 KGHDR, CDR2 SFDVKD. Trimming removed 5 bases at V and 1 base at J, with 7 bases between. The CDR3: CATSAHKNTEAFF. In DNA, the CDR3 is TGTGCCACCAGTGCTCACAAGAACACTGAAGCTTTCTTT.

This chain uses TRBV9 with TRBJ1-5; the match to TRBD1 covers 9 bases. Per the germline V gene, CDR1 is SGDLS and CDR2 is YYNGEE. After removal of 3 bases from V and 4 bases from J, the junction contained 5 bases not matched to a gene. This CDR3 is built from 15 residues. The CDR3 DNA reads TGTGCCAGCAGCGGGGGGGACAGGGTAAATCAGCCCCAGCATTTT. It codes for CASSGGDRVNQPQHF.

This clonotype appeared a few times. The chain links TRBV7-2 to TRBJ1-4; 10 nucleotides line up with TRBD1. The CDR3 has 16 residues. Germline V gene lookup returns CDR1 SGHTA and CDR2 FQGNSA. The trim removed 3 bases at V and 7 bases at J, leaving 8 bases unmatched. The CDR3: CASSLAPGTGVEKLFF. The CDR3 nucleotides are TGTGCCAGCAGCTTGGCCCCCGGGACAGGGGTTGAAAAACTGTTTTTT.

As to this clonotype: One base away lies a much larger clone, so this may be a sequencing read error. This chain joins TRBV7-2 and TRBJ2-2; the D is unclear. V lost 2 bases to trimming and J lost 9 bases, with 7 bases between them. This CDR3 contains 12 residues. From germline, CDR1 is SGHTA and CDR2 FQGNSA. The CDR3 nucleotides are TGTGCCAGCAGCTTATGGGGTCGGGAGCTGTTTTTT. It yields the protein CASSLWGRELFF.

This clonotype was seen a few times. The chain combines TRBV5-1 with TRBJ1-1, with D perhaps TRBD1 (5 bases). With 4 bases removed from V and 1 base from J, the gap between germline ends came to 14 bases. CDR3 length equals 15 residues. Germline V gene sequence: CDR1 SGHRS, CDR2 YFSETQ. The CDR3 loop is CASSPNAGPNTEAFF. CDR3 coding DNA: TGCGCCAGCAGCCCGAACGCGGGACCGAACACTGAAGCTTTCTTT.

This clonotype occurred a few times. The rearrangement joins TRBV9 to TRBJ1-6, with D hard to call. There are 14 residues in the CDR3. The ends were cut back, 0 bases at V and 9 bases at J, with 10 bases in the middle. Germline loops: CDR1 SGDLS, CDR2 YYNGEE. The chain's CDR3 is CASSVVGRGSPLHF. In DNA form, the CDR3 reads TGTGCCAGCAGCGTAGTCGGAAGAGGTTCACCCCTCCACTTT.

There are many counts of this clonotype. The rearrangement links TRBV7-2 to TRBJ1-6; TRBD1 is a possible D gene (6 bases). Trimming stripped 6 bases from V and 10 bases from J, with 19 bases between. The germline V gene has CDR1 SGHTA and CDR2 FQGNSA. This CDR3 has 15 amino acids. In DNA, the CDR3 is TGTGCCAGCAGACTTTATGGGGGGCCAGGGTCACCCCTCCACTTT. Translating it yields CASRLYGGPGSPLHF.

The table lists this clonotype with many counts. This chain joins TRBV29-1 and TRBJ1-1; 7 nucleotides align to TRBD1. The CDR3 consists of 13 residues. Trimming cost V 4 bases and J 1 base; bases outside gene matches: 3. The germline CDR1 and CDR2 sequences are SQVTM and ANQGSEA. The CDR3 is CSVGRDRNTEAFF. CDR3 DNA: TGCAGCGTTGGCCGGGACAGGAACACTGAAGCTTTCTTT.

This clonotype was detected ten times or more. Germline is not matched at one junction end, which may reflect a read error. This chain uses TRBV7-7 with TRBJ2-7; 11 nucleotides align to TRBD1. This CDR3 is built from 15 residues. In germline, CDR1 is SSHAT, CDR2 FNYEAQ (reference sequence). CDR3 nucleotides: TGTGCTAGCAGGCCTGGACAGGGGGCCCCCTACGAGCAGTACTTC. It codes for CASRPGQGAPYEQYF.

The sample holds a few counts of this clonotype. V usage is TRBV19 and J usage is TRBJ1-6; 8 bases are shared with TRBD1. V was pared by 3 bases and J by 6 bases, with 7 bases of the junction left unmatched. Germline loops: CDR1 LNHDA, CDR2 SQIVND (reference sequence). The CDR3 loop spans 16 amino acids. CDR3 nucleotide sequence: TGTGCCAGTAGTATGAGTCAGGGGGCGAGTAATTCACCCCTCCACTTT. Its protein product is CASSMSQGASNSPLHF. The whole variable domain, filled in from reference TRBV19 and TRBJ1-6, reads DGGITQSPKYLFRKEGQNVTLSCEQNLNHDAMYWYRQDPGQGLRLIYYSQIVNDFQKGDIAEGYSVSREKKESFPLTVTSAQKNPTAFYLCASSMSQGASNSPLHFGNGTRLTVT.

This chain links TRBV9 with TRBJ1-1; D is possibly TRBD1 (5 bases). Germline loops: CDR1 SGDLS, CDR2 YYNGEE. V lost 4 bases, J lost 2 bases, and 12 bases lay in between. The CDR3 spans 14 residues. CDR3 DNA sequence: TGTGCCAGCAGCTTGGACATCTCTAACACTGAAGCTTTCTTT. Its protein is CASSLDISNTEAFF. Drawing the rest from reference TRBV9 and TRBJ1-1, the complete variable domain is DSGVTQTPKHLITATGQRVTLRCSPRSGDLSVYWYQQSLDQGLQFLIQYYNGEERAKGNILERFSAQQFPDLHSELNLSSLELGDSALYFCASSLDISNTEAFFGQGTRLTVV.

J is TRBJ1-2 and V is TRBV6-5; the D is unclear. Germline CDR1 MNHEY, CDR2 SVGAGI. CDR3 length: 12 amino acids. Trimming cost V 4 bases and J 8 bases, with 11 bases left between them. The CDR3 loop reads CASSSLNRGYTF. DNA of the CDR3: TGTGCCAGCAGTTCGTTGAATAGGGGCTACACCTTC.